This TCR beta chain derives from a study of Graves' ophthalmopathy and Graves' hyperthyroidism. Looking at the study overall: Peripheral blood samples were taken at initial diagnosis, before any treatment.

Study-wide results and limits: The majority of expanded thyroid clonotypes above 0.001 frequency also occurred in blood.

The CDR3 spans 18 residues. Someone took the PBMCs out of approximately 10 ml of fresh peripheral blood. CDR3 regions of TCR beta were amplified from RNA transcripts. First-round RT-PCR with HTBI primers preceded a second-round multiplex PCR. One entry per CDR3 protein results from TCRdb running MiXCR on the multiplex PCR reads. The sample contains about 210,000 distinct CDR3 sequences, under 30% of which appear only once. Concerning this clonotype itself: Its antigen is unidentified. At one end, the junction sequence differs from germline, possibly due to a read error.

The specimen was peripheral blood. The receptor was isolated from a man in his fifties or sixties with Graves' ophthalmopathy. The chain combines TRBV12-3 or TRBV12-4 with TRBJ2-2, with 8 positions matching TRBD2. The CDR3 DNA sequence: TGTGCCAGCAGCTTAGAGCGACTAGCGACCGCGAACACCGGGGAGCTGTTTTTT. It codes for CASSLERLATANTGELFF.